This T cell receptor (beta chain) was recorded in a study of T cell responses to AZD1222 COVID-19 vaccine (dated by TCRdb to about 2021). For the wider study: Because spike-specific TCR depth and breadth did not differ between the two schedules, AZD1222 recipients who got a second dose at roughly 4 weeks were pooled with those who got a second dose at roughly 12 weeks. A total of about 250 trial participants underwent TCR sequencing, of whom about 210 had received two doses of AZD1222 and about 25 had received two doses of the MenACWY control vaccine. Enrollment into the trials was organized by age into subgroups of 18-55, 56-69 and 70-plus years, and those subgroups contained approximately 160, 26 and 62 TCR-sequenced participants, respectively. The full study reports these points: The vaccine-associated CD4 TCRs covered the entire spike protein, and the dominant responses fell in regions 160-218 and 743-854. Because no day 14 peak-response samples were available, the repertoires could be characterized only after the peak T cell response. Only five or six AZD1222 recipients were SARS-CoV-2 seropositive at baseline, limiting conclusions about previously exposed vaccinees. The 56-69-year group was small, and its depth increase did not reach significance, likely because of low power. Most participants were white British and females outnumbered males, and the authors suggested that clonal diversity may have been underestimated. After two AZD1222 doses, both the breadth and the depth of spike-specific TCRs were significantly higher than at day 0 and than in MenACWY recipients. Epitopes outside the regions mutated in the B.1.351 and B.1.1.7 variants were reportedly recognized by nearly half of the unique spike-specific TCRs.

V gives up 4 bases and J gives up 10 bases, and the segment between their germline ends measures 21 bases. Inclusive of the bounding cysteine and phenylalanine, the CDR3 is 15 residues long. The only DNA kept is the CDR3, 45 bases in frame from the first base. Reading the germline V gene gives CDR1 SGHRS and CDR2 YFSETQ. The time point tag for this specimen amounts to: baseline before first vaccination. Vaccinee samples came from UK trials COV001 and COV002, including a single-blind randomized controlled phase 2/3 trial of AZD1222 (ChAdOx1 nCoV-19) in healthy adults. For TCRbeta chain sequencing, PBMC samples from trial participants were taken at day 0 and at day 28 after the second dose. Worth noting for this clone: The antigen it binds to is not known. No base qualities exist here, and no much larger clone lies one base off it.

The CDR3 regions of human TCRbeta chains were subjected to immunosequencing. The original methods were these. TCRs in the repertoires were compared against a reference library of SARS-CoV-2-specific TCRs that had been generated with the MIRA antigen-specificity platform. Breadth was defined as the fraction of unique TCRs that were SARS-CoV-2-associated, and depth was defined as the fraction of total T cells that were SARS-CoV-2-associated. Using the MIRA data, each spike-specific TCR was mapped to the spike region that the TCR reacts to and placed in a CD4 or CD8 class. Log10-transformed breadth and depth values were compared by one-way ANOVA with Sidak's multiple comparisons tests. TCRdb limited this immuneACCESS table to in-frame rearrangements with V and J called. A share of clones is missing; checked studies link under half to unresolved V genes, and the rest is unexplained. V, J and clone size are those of that table, while D and trimming were read from the DNA. Across this sample there are over 100,000 clones, with 90% to 95% seen only once. The ten largest make up around 1.6% of the sample.

Material: peripheral blood, obtained on day 0 of AZD1222 vaccination. Recombination connected TRBV5-1 to TRBJ1-5; the D gene lacks a confident call. The receptor was isolated from an adult in good health. The CDR3 region reads CASSPERPEVGPQHF. In nucleotides, the sequence is TGCGCCAGCAGCCCGGAACGACCGGAGGTTGGTCCCCAGCATTTT.